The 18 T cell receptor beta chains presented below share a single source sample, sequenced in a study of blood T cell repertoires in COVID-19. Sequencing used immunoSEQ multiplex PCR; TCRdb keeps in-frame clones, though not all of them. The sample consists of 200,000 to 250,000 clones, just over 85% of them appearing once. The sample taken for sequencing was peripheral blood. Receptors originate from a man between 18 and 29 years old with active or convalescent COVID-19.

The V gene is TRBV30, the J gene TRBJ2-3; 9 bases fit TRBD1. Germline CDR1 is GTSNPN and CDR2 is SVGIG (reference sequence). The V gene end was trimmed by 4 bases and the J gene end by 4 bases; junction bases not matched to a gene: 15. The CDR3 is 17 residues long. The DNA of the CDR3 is TGTGCCTGGAATCCCATTGAGGGACAGGGATGGTCAGATACGCAGTATTTT. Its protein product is CAWNPIEGQGWSDTQYF.

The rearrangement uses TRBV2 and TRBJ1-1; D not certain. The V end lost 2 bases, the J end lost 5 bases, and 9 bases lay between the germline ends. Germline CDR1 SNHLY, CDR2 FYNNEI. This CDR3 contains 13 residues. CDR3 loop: CASSETRDTEAFF. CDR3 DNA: TGTGCCAGCAGTGAAACGAGGGATACTGAAGCTTTCTTT.

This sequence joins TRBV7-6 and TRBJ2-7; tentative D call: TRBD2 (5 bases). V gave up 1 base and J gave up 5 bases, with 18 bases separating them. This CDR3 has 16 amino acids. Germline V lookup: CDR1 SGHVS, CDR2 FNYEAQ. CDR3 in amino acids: CASSLEASFPTDEQYF. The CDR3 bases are TGTGCCAGCAGCTTAGAAGCTAGCTTCCCGACCGACGAGCAGTACTTC.

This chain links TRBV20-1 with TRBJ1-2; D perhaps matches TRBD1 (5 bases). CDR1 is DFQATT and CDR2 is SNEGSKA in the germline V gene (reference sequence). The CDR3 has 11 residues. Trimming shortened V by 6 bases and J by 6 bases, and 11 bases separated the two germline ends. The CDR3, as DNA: TGCAGTGCCATCGCGGGACATGGCTACACCTTC. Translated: CSAIAGHGYTF.

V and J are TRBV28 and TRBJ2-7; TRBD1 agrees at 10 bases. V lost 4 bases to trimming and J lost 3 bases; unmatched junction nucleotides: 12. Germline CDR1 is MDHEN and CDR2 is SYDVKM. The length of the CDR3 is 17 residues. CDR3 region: CASSSNPTGGFYYEQYF. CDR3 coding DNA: TGTGCCAGCAGTTCTAACCCGACAGGGGGCTTCTACTACGAGCAGTACTTC. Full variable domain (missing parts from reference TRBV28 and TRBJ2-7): DVKVTQSSRYLVKRTGEKVFLECVQDMDHENMFWYRQDPGLGLRLIYFSYDVKMKEKGDIPEGYSVSREKKERFSLILESASTNQTSMYLCASSSNPTGGFYYEQYFGPGTRLTVT.

Here the CDR3 DNA reads TGTGCCACCAGTCAGACTAGCGAGACCACAGATACGCAGTATTTT. This translates into CATSQTSETTDTQYF. The V gene is TRBV24-1, the J gene TRBJ2-3, with 8 bases fitting TRBD2. The CDR3 is 15 amino acids. Germline V gene data show CDR1 as KGHDR and CDR2 as SFDVKD. Trimming took 6 bases from V and 2 from J; bases not matched to a gene: 6.

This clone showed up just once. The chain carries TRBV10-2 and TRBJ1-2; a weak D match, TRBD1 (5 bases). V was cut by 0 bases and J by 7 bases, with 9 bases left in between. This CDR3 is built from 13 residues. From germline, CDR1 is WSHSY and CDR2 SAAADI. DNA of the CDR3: TGCGCCAGCAGTGAGTCCAGGGCTACTGGCTACACCTTC. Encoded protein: CASSESRATGYTF.

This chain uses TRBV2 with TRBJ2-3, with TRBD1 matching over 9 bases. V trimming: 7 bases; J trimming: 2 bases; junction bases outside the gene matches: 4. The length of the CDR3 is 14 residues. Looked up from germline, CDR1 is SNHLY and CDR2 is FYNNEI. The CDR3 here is CASIGDRATDTQYF. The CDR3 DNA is TGTGCCAGCATAGGGGACAGGGCCACAGATACGCAGTATTTT. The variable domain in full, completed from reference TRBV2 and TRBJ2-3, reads EPEVTQTPSHQVTQMGQEVILRCVPISNHLYFYWYRQILGQKVEFLVSFYNNEISEKSEIFDDQFSVERPDGSNFTLKIRSTKLEDSAMYFCASIGDRATDTQYFGPGTRLTVL.

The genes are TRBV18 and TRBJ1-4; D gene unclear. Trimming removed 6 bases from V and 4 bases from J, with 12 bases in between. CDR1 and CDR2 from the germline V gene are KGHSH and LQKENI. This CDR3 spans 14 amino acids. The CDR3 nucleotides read TGTGCCAGCTCGCGACTAGAGGGTAATGAAAAACTGTTTTTT. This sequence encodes CASSRLEGNEKLFF.

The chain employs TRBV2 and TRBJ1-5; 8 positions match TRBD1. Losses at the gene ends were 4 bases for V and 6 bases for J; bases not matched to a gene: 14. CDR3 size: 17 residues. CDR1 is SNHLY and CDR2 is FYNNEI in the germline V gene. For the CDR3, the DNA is TGTGCCAGCAGTGCCTACCGGGACAGGAGGGTTCCTCAGCCCCAGCATTTT. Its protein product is CASSAYRDRRVPQPQHF.

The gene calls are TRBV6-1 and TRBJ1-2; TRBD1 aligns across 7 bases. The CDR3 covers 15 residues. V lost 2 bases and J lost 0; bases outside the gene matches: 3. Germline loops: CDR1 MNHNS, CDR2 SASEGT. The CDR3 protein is CASSEIGTANYGYTF. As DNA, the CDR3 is TGTGCCAGCAGTGAAATCGGGACAGCTAACTATGGCTACACCTTC.

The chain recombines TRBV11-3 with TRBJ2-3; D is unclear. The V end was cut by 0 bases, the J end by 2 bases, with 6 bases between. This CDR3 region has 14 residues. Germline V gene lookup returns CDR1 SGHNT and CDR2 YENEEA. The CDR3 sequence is CASSLDSITDTQYF. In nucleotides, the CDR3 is TGTGCCAGCAGCTTAGATTCTATCACAGATACGCAGTATTTT.

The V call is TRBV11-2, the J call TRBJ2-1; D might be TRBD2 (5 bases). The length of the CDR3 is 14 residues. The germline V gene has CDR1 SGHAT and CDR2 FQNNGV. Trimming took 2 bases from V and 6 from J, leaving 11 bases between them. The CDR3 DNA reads TGTGCCAGCAGCTTAAGTCCAGCGGTCAATGAGCAGTTCTTC. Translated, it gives CASSLSPAVNEQFF.

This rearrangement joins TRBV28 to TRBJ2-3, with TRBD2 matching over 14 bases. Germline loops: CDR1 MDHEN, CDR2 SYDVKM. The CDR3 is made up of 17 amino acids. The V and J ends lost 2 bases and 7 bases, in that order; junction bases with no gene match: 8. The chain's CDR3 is CASSLLGTSGRRNTQYF. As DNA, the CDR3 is TGTGCCAGCAGTTTACTTGGGACTAGCGGGAGAAGGAATACGCAGTATTTT.

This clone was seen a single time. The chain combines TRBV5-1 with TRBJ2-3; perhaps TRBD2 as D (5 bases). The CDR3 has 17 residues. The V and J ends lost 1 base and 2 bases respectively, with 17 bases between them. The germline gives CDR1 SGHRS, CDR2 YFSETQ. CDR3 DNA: TGCGCCAGCAGCTTGAGGCTTGGAGCGGCGTACACAGATACGCAGTATTTT. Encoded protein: CASSLRLGAAYTDTQYF.

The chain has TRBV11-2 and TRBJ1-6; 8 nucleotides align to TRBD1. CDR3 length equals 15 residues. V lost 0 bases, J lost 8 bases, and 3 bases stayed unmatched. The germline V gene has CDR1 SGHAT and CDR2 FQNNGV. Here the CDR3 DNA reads TGTGCCAGCAGCTTAGAGGACAGGGTCGATTCACCCCTCCACTTT. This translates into CASSLEDRVDSPLHF.

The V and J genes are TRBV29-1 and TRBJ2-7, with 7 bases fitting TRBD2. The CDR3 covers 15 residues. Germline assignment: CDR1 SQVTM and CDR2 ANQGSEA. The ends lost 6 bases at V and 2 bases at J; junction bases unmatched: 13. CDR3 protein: CSVVNRDYRTYEQYF. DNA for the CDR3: TGCAGCGTAGTTAACCGGGACTATAGGACCTACGAGCAGTACTTC.

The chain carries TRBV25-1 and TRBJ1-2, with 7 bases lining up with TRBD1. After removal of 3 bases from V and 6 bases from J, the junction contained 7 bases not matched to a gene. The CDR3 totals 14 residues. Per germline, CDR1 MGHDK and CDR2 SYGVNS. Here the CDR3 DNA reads TGTGCCAGCAGTGATAGCGGGACAGCTAATGGCTACACCTTC. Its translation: CASSDSGTANGYTF.